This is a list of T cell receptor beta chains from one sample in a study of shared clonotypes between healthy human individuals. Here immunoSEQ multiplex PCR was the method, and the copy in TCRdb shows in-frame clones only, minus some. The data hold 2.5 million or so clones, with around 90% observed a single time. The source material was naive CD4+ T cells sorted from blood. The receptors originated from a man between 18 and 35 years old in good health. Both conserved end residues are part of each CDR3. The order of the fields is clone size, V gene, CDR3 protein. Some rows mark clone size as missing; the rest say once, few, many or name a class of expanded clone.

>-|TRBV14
CASSQGLPDTQYF
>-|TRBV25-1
CASSLGQAPIYF
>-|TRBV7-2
CASSPQETQYF
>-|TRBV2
CASGGQGREELFF
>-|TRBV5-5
CASSSHTSGSSYEQYF
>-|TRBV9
CASSSSGTRQETQYF
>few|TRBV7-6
CASSRTGQGGNEQFF
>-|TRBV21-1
CASSPPPGINQPQHF
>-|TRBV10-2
CASRGVGAGGLGSYNEQFF
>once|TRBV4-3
CASSQEEGAGRVENIQYF
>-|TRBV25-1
CASSESFSDTQYF
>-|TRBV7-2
CASSLEYGSTYEQYF
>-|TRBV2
CASSDDFATYYEQYF
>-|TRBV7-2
CASSSFSGRTTGELFF
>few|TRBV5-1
CASSFNGGGSTEAFF
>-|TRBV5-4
CASSSFGTTYEQYF
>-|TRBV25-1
CASTPRSTGNSGANVLTF
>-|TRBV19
CASSTSAGRNTEAFF
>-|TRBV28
CASSAPLEYEQYF
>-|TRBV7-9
CASSLKTISQFF
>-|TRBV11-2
CASSPDRSGNEKLFF
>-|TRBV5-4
CASSSGQFTDTQYF
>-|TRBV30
CAWSTGGTEKLFF
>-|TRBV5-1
CASSSRTGNDHGELFF
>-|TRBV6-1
CASRKDSTDTQYF
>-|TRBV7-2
CASSLDGRTDTQYF
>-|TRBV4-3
CASSQEPSYGQYF
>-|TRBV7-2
CASSTSVGGNSPLHF